The entry below describes one T cell receptor beta chain. Its antigen is not identified. This entry comes from a study of shared clonotypes between healthy human individuals. Findings of the study overall: Naive CD4 clonotype sharing across several donors was approximately 5%. Larger estimated richness was generally recorded for naive subsets relative to memory subsets.

Study donors comprised healthy, HIV-negative adults devoid of recent acute infection or vaccination. Division of CD4+ cells produced a CD45RA+ naive subset and a CD45RA-negative memory subset. Clones were read by immunoSEQ multiplex PCR, and TCRdb kept only the in-frame ones, dropping some. The profile shows over 1.4 million clones, about 96% of them singletons. The V gene's germline CDR1 is LGHNA and CDR2 YSLEER. Trimming stripped 4 bases from V and 5 bases from J, with 14 bases between. The CDR3 has 14 amino acids. V gene TRBV4-3 combines with J gene TRBJ1-1; D gene unclear. What was sequenced was naive CD4+ T cells sorted from blood. Sample subset: CD45RA+ positively selected. The TCR comes from a man aged 25 to 40 in good health. The CDR3: CASSRYLRETEAFF. The CDR3 DNA is TGCGCCAGCAGCCGGTATCTAAGAGAGACTGAAGCTTTCTTT.